These T cell receptor beta chains were read from a single sample in a study of Graves' ophthalmopathy and Graves' hyperthyroidism. One entry per CDR3 protein, called by TCRdb with MiXCR from the multiplex PCR reads. The sample consists of 560,000 or so distinct CDR3 sequences, 35% to 40% of them appearing once. Source material: peripheral blood or thyroid tissue (not recorded which). These receptors came from an adult man with Graves' hyperthyroidism. Both conserved end residues are part of each CDR3. D genes are given only for firm matches. Clone size, where shown, is once, few, many, or a class for clones that have expanded.

many	15	TRBV7-3	TRBJ2-5	TRBD2	CASSRRGLAEETQYF	TGTGCCAGCAGCAGAAGAGGACTAGCGGAGGAGACCCAGTACTTC
NA	13	TRBV29-1	TRBJ2-5	NA	CSSQEGSWETQYF	TGCAGCAGCCAAGAGGGGTCCTGGGAGACCCAGTACTTC
NA	14	TRBV18	TRBJ1-4	NA	CASPPDATNEKLFF	TGTGCCAGCCCACCAGATGCAACTAATGAAAAACTGTTTTTT
many	15	TRBV10-3	TRBJ2-7	TRBD2	CAISPSGLVRGEQYF	TGTGCCATCAGTCCCTCGGGACTAGTCAGGGGCGAGCAGTACTTC
few	15	TRBV7-9	TRBJ2-2	TRBD1	CASTRGTENTGELFF	TGTGCCAGCACGAGGGGGACAGAGAACACCGGGGAGCTGTTTTTT
NA	17	TRBV5-4	TRBJ1-4	NA	CASSLDGGGSQREKLFF	TGTGCCAGCAGCTTAGACGGCGGGGGTTCTCAGAGGGAAAAACTGTTTTTT
NA	15	TRBV19	TRBJ1-2	TRBD1	CASSVGQGGSYGYTF	TGTGCCAGTAGCGTCGGACAGGGAGGTAGCTATGGCTACACCTTC
many	12	TRBV10-3	TRBJ2-2	NA	CAISESPGELFF	TGTGCCATCAGTGAGTCCCCCGGGGAGCTGTTTTTT
NA	14	TRBV7-6	TRBJ2-1	NA	CASSSTGNPNEQFF	TGTGCCAGCAGCTCAACAGGAAATCCCAATGAGCAGTTCTTC
many	14	TRBV7-9	TRBJ2-3	TRBD2	CASRRTSDVDTQYF	TGTGCCAGCAGAAGGACTAGCGATGTAGATACGCAGTATTTT
NA	16	TRBV4-1	TRBJ1-1	NA	CASSQVGGGRVTEAFF	TGCGCCAGCAGCCAAGTCGGAGGGGGGCGCGTGACTGAAGCTTTCTTT
many	11	TRBV20-1	TRBJ1-4	NA	CSARNNEKLFF	TGCAGTGCTAGAAATAATGAAAAACTGTTTTTT
many	14	TRBV12-3/TRBV12-4	TRBJ1-3	NA	CASTSGSSGNTIYF	TGTGCCAGCACCTCCGGGAGCTCTGGAAACACCATATATTTT
once	15	TRBV2	TRBJ2-5	TRBD2	CASGLDPGLAETQYF	TGTGCCAGCGGGCTGGACCCCGGACTAGCCGAGACCCAGTACTTC
NA	15	TRBV12-3/TRBV12-4	TRBJ1-1	TRBD1	CASSSPTGVRTEAFF	TGTGCCAGCAGTTCCCCGACAGGGGTTCGAACTGAAGCTTTCTTT
NA	15	TRBV5-1	TRBJ2-5	TRBD2	CASSWDRAGGETQYF	TGCGCCAGCAGCTGGGACCGAGCGGGAGGCGAGACCCAGTACTTC
many	13	TRBV29-1	TRBJ1-1	NA	CSVAPGSNTEAFF	TGCAGCGTTGCCCCAGGGTCAAACACTGAAGCTTTCTTT
NA	15	TRBV20-1	TRBJ1-2	NA	CSASTHFGSGGGYTF	TGCAGTGCTAGTACACACTTCGGGTCCGGGGGAGGCTACACCTTC
many	11	TRBV12-3/TRBV12-4	TRBJ1-5	NA	CARLRAWCQHF	TGTGCTCGATTGCGGGCTTGGTGCCAGCATTTT
many	14	TRBV20-1	TRBJ2-7	TRBD1	CSASGQGRWNEQYF	TGCAGTGCTAGTGGACAGGGGAGGTGGAACGAGCAGTACTTC
NA	12	TRBV29-1	TRBJ1-4	NA	CSVEGAVGKLFF	TGCAGCGTTGAAGGGGCAGTTGGAAAACTGTTTTTT
NA	11	TRBV20-1	TRBJ1-2	NA	CSARDSDGDTF	TGCAGTGCTAGAGATAGCGATGGGGACACCTTC
once	16	TRBV11-2	TRBJ2-6	NA	CASSSQQSSGANVLTF	TGTGCCAGCAGCTCCCAGCAGAGCTCTGGGGCCAACGTCCTGACTTTC
NA	14	TRBV2	TRBJ1-1	TRBD1	CASSGGTGPTEAFF	TGTGCCAGCAGTGGGGGGACAGGGCCCACTGAAGCTTTCTTT
many	18	TRBV7-2	TRBJ2-6	NA	CASSPPRGPGSGANVLTF	TGTGCCAGCAGCCCCCCTCGGGGGCCCGGCTCTGGGGCCAACGTCCTGACTTTC
many	13	TRBV5-5	TRBJ1-4	NA	CASSLLALEKLFF	TGTGCCAGCAGCTTGCTCGCGCTTGAAAAACTGTTTTTT
NA	15	TRBV3-1	TRBJ1-1	NA	CASTLSGGRGTEAFF	TGTGCCAGCACCCTGTCGGGAGGGAGGGGCACTGAAGCTTTCTTT
many	14	TRBV7-6	TRBJ1-1	TRBD1	CASSPGTANTEAFF	TGTGCCAGCAGCCCCGGGACAGCGAACACTGAAGCTTTCTTT
many	11	TRBV30	TRBJ2-5	NA	CAWSVRETQYF	TGTGCCTGGAGTGTACGTGAGACCCAGTACTTC
NA	14	TRBV29-1	TRBJ2-7	NA	CSVLPPGVSYGQYF	TGCAGCGTTCTCCCCCCGGGTGTCTCCTACGGGCAGTACTTC
NA	16	TRBV20-1	TRBJ2-1	NA	CSARDRLSSSYNEQFF	TGCAGTGCTAGAGATCGGCTTAGCTCCTCCTACAATGAGCAGTTCTTC
few	13	TRBV30	TRBJ1-4	NA	CAWSVGLRGKLFF	TGTGCCTGGAGTGTAGGACTACGGGGAAAACTGTTTTTT
NA	15	TRBV12-3/TRBV12-4	TRBJ2-2	TRBD1	CASSMGQGDTGELFF	TGTGCCAGCAGTATGGGACAGGGGGACACCGGGGAGCTGTTTTTT
many	15	TRBV6-6	TRBJ2-5	NA	CASSFWVATQETQYF	TGTGCCAGCAGTTTCTGGGTCGCTACGCAAGAGACCCAGTACTTC
NA	17	TRBV7-9	TRBJ1-2	NA	CASSSQPGQGLSNGYTF	TGTGCCAGCAGCTCCCAACCGGGGCAGGGGCTAAGTAATGGCTACACCTTC
few	12	TRBV2	TRBJ1-1	NA	CASSHWGAEAFF	TGTGCCAGCAGTCACTGGGGCGCTGAAGCTTTCTTT
NA	15	TRBV12-3/TRBV12-4	TRBJ2-5	TRBD1	CASSPTGGAWQPQYF	TGTGCCAGCAGTCCGACAGGGGGCGCATGGCAGCCCCAGTACTTC
NA	17	TRBV2	TRBJ1-2	TRBD1	CASSEAGQGVSTYGYTF	TGTGCCAGCAGTGAAGCGGGACAGGGAGTCTCTACCTATGGCTACACCTTC
NA	13	TRBV7-9	TRBJ1-4	NA	CASSPPDWEKLFF	TGTGCCAGCAGCCCCCCCGACTGGGAAAAACTGTTTTTT
NA	18	TRBV11-2	TRBJ1-2	TRBD1	CASSRHYRPGQGVPGYTF	TGTGCCAGCAGCCGGCATTACCGACCGGGACAGGGGGTCCCGGGCTACACCTTC
many	19	TRBV15	TRBJ2-5	TRBD2	CATSRETPGLAGVGETQYF	TGTGCCACCAGCAGAGAAACTCCGGGACTAGCGGGAGTGGGAGAGACCCAGTACTTC
NA	15	TRBV19	TRBJ1-1	NA	CASSTSGVLNTEAFF	TGTGCCAGTAGTACTAGCGGGGTCCTGAACACTGAAGCTTTCTTT
NA	16	TRBV7-9	TRBJ2-7	TRBD2	CASSPPGLAGVGEQYF	TGTGCCAGCAGCCCGCCGGGACTAGCGGGAGTAGGAGAGCAGTACTTC
few	16	TRBV24-1	TRBJ2-3	TRBD2	CATSEGSGRYTDTQYF	TGTGCCACCAGTGAAGGTAGCGGGAGGTACACAGATACGCAGTATTTT
many	12	TRBV6-6	TRBJ1-5	NA	CASRSVSAPQHF	TGTGCCAGCAGATCCGTGTCAGCCCCCCAGCATTTT
NA	15	TRBV12-3/TRBV12-4	TRBJ2-6	NA	CASSDRKPGANVLTF	TGTGCCAGCAGTGACAGGAAACCTGGGGCCAACGTCCTGACTTTC
many	13	TRBV10-2	TRBJ1-5	TRBD1	CASGTDSNQPQHF	TGCGCCAGCGGGACAGATAGCAATCAGCCCCAGCATTTT
few	13	TRBV7-2	TRBJ1-1	NA	CASRTRLETEAFF	TGTGCCAGCAGGACAAGGTTGGAAACTGAAGCTTTCTTT